What follows are 21 T cell receptor beta chains derived from one specimen sequenced in a study of cytomegalovirus exposure and HLA in healthy donors. Researchers ran the PCR with 60 Vbeta and 13 Jbeta primers. Sequencing used immunoSEQ multiplex PCR; TCRdb keeps in-frame clones, though not all of them. Of over 200,000 clones in the sample, around 76% were seen once. The sequenced material came from PBMCs. The receptors were gathered from a middle-aged man in good health and CMV-seropositive.

This chain connects TRBV19 to TRBJ2-7; 13 nucleotides line up with TRBD2. This CDR3 spans 17 amino acids. Germline CDR1 and CDR2: LNHDA and SQIVND (reference sequence). Trimming took 6 bases from V and 2 from J; bases not matched to a gene: 10. CDR3 amino acids: CASSRLAGGLEAYEQYF. The CDR3 DNA reads TGTGCCAGTAGCCGACTAGCGGGAGGCCTCGAGGCCTACGAGCAGTACTTC.

The V and J genes are TRBV7-9 and TRBJ2-3; 7 bases are shared with TRBD2. The V segment lost 0 bases and the J segment 4 bases; nucleotides outside the gene matches: 7. Per the germline V gene, CDR1 is SEHNR and CDR2 is FQNEAQ (reference sequence). This CDR3 spans 16 amino acids. The DNA of the CDR3 is TGTGCCAGCAGCTTAGCTTCGGCAGGGAGGGCAGATACGCAGTATTTT. This codes for CASSLASAGRADTQYF.

The chain is built from TRBV6-1 and TRBJ1-1, with D possibly TRBD1 on 5 matching bases. Germline V gene data show CDR1 as MNHNS and CDR2 as SASEGT. CDR3 length: 14 residues. V gave up 5 bases and J gave up 3 bases, with 13 bases separating them. Here the CDR3 reads CASSLEGIYTEAFF. The CDR3, as DNA: TGTGCCAGCAGTCTGGAGGGGATCTACACTGAAGCTTTCTTT.

The chain couples TRBV27 to TRBJ2-1; TRBD2 is a possible D gene (6 bases). The V gene lost 4 bases and the J gene lost 3 bases, with 10 bases spanning the gap. The CDR3 is 14 residues long. The germline V gene encodes CDR1 MNHEY and CDR2 SMNVEV (reference sequence). CDR3 region: CASSSPGVYNEQFF. For the CDR3, the DNA is TGTGCCAGCAGTTCCCCGGGAGTCTACAATGAGCAGTTCTTC.

This clone appeared a few times. This sequence joins TRBV7-8 and TRBJ2-7; perhaps TRBD1 as D (5 bases). The V gene's germline CDR1 is SGHVS and CDR2 FQNEAQ. This CDR3 comprises 11 residues. V was clipped by 5 bases and J by 8 bases, with 10 bases between them. Here the CDR3 reads CASSPSGQQYF. The CDR3, as DNA: TGTGCCAGCAGCCCATCAGGGCAGCAGTACTTC.

The V call is TRBV5-1, the J call TRBJ2-1; D is uncertain. The CDR3 length is 15 residues. V gave up 4 bases and J gave up 6 bases, with 17 bases separating them. Per germline, CDR1 SGHRS and CDR2 YFSETQ. CDR3 protein: CASSNYQILRNEQFF. The CDR3, as DNA: TGCGCCAGCAGCAACTACCAGATCTTGCGCAATGAGCAGTTCTTC. The variable domain in full, completed from reference TRBV5-1 and TRBJ2-1, reads KAGVTQTPRYLIKTRGQQVTLSCSPISGHRSVSWYQQTPGQGLQFLFEYFSETQRNKGNFPGRFSGRQFSNSRSEMNVSTLELGDSALYLCASSNYQILRNEQFFGPGTRLTVL.

The V call is TRBV5-6, the J call TRBJ2-1, with D tentatively TRBD1 (5 bases). The V and J ends lost 5 bases and 0 bases respectively, with 12 bases between them. This CDR3 has 15 amino acids. The germline CDR1 and CDR2 sequences are SGHDT and YYEEEE. The CDR3 loop reads CASSYGASSYNEQFF. The DNA for the CDR3 is TGTGCCAGCAGTTATGGGGCCAGCTCCTACAATGAGCAGTTCTTC.

This clone was detected once. The CDR3 loop is CASSNGRGLRMKEQYV. As DNA, the CDR3 is TGTGCCAGCAGCAACGGGAGGGGGCTCAGGATGAAGGAGCAGTACGTC. This chain joins TRBV21-1 and TRBJ2-7; the DNA was not used to check the table's D call, TRBD2. TRBV21-1 constitutes a pseudogene. The CDR3 loop spans 16 amino acids.

This clone is a singleton in its sample. V gene TRBV19 combines with J gene TRBJ2-7; weak D call: TRBD1 (6 bases). Germline CDR1 is LNHDA and CDR2 is SQIVND (reference sequence). V was trimmed by 5 bases and J by 4 bases, leaving 15 bases between them. The CDR3 length is 14 residues. This chain's CDR3 is CASSHGATGYEQYF. In DNA form, the CDR3 reads TGTGCCAGTAGTCATGGGGCTACAGGGTACGAGCAGTACTTC.

V usage is TRBV6-1 and J usage is TRBJ2-5; 11 positions match TRBD2. Germline V CDR1 and CDR2: MNHNS, SASEGT. This CDR3 has 13 residues. Losses at the gene ends were 6 bases for V and 5 bases for J; bases not matched to a gene: 2. CDR3: CASRLAGGETQYF. CDR3 coding DNA: TGTGCCAGCAGGCTAGCGGGAGGCGAGACCCAGTACTTC.

V gene TRBV11-2 combines with J gene TRBJ2-1; tentatively, D is TRBD2 (6 bases). Looked up from germline, CDR1 is SGHAT and CDR2 is FQNNGV. This CDR3 comprises 15 residues. V lost 5 bases and J lost 5, with 16 bases in between. CDR3 in DNA: TGTGCCAGCAGCCCATTTACTAGCACTAACAATGAGCAGTTCTTC. Amino acid sequence: CASSPFTSTNNEQFF.

The rearrangement uses TRBV4-1 and TRBJ1-2; TRBD1 aligns across 10 bases. V lost 4 bases to trimming and J lost 5 bases; unmatched junction nucleotides: 4. CDR1 is MGHRA and CDR2 is YSYEKL in the germline V gene. The CDR3 contains 14 residues. The CDR3 reads CASSPGQGSYGYTF. CDR3 nucleotide sequence: TGCGCCAGCAGCCCGGGACAGGGGTCATATGGCTACACCTTC.

The chain is built from TRBV27 and TRBJ1-2; D might be TRBD1 (6 bases). Trimming shortened V by 5 bases and J by 4 bases, and 20 bases separated the two germline ends. Germline V CDR1 and CDR2: MNHEY, SMNVEV (reference sequence). The CDR3 runs to 16 residues. CDR3 nucleotide sequence: TGTGCCAGCAGTCCGGATCGGATACAGGGTGCCTATGGCTACACCTTC. This encodes CASSPDRIQGAYGYTF.

V gene TRBV7-6 combines with J gene TRBJ2-5, with 9 bases aligning to TRBD1. The better agreement between TRBJ2-7 and the DNA end casts doubt on the J call. Germline V gives CDR1 SGHVS, CDR2 FNYEAQ. The CDR3 runs to 16 residues. For the CDR3, the DNA is TGTGCCAGCAGCTTAGTACCGGGACAGGGCTCGTACGAGCAGTACTTC. It codes for CASSLVPGQGSYEQYF.

The chain employs TRBV12-1 and TRBJ2-2; the D call of TRBD2 is as the table states it, not checked on the DNA. TRBV12-1 is marked as a pseudogene. The CDR3 is made up of 15 amino acids. CDR3 loop: CASSFRGIYTGELFF. The CDR3 nucleotides read TGTGCCAGCAGCTTTCGGGGGATTTACACCGGGGAGCTGTTTTTT.

The chain joins TRBV19 to TRBJ2-1, with D uncertain. V gave up 5 bases and J gave up 8 bases, with 7 bases separating them. The CDR3 contains 11 residues. Per the germline V gene, CDR1 is LNHDA and CDR2 is SQIVND (reference sequence). The CDR3 DNA is TGTGCCAGTAGTGTAGCCGATGAGCAGTTCTTC. It specifies CASSVADEQFF.

The rearrangement links TRBV7-9 to TRBJ2-1, with 8 bases lining up with TRBD2. Losses at the gene ends were 1 base for V and 1 base for J; bases not matched to a gene: 9. Germline-derived CDR1 and CDR2 are SEHNR and FQNEAQ (reference sequence). This CDR3 spans 18 amino acids. The CDR3 is CASSLVGKRERSYNEQFF. The CDR3 DNA follows: TGTGCCAGCAGCTTAGTCGGAAAGCGGGAGAGGTCCTACAATGAGCAGTTCTTC.

The rearrangement joins TRBV7-8 to TRBJ2-5, with 7 bases that match TRBD1. This CDR3 comprises 14 residues. Germline values: CDR1 SGHVS, CDR2 FQNEAQ. Unmatched junction bases numbered 9, after V lost 6 bases and J lost 5 bases. Here the CDR3 DNA reads TGTGCCAGCAGTTCCGACAGGGCGGTGGAGACCCAGTACTTC. Translation gives CASSSDRAVETQYF.

The CDR3 coding sequence is TGCGCCAGCAGCGCGGCCGGGACGGGGGGCGTCAATGAGCAGTTCTTC. Encoded protein: CASSAAGTGGVNEQFF. The gene calls are TRBV5-1 and TRBJ2-1; TRBD2 is a possible D gene (7 bases). Per the germline V gene, CDR1 is SGHRS and CDR2 is YFSETQ. V was trimmed by 4 bases and J by 6 bases, leaving 20 bases between them. CDR3 length equals 16 residues.

On this clone: Germline is not matched at one junction end, which may reflect a read error. V and J are TRBV6-5 and TRBJ2-2, with D perhaps TRBD2 (7 bases). Germline V lookup: CDR1 MNHEY, CDR2 SVGAGI. The CDR3 runs to 12 residues. The CDR3 reads CASSYSRGGLFF. CDR3 nucleotide sequence: TGTGCCAGCAGTTACTCAAGGGGGGGGCTGTTTTTT.

This chain uses TRBV6-1 with TRBJ1-5; TRBD1 is a possible D gene (6 bases). The germline V gene has CDR1 MNHNS and CDR2 SASEGT. Deletions cut 6 bases from V and 3 bases from J, with 12 bases between. The CDR3 runs to 14 residues. For the CDR3, the DNA is TGTGCCAGCAGGACTGACAGGATCAATCAGCCCCAGCATTTT. This codes for CASRTDRINQPQHF.